Sequencing of this T cell receptor (beta chain) was carried out in a study of CD8+CD57+ T cells in acquired aplastic anemia. The TCR beta profiling, which covered VDJ combination and CDR3 sequence, was carried out using genomic DNA as the template. Each CDR3 protein is one row after TCRdb ran MiXCR on the reads. The table has roughly 150,000 distinct CDR3 sequences, 47% seen once; the top ten hold around 3%. A word on this clonotype: Its target is unknown. The junction does not match germline at one end; this may be a read error.

Findings and caveats of the study: Patient and control CD8+ Simpson's diversity was not significantly different.

An expansion of CD8+CD57+ cells by flow cytometry had been shown in patients chosen for sequencing. This sequence was found in a human donor with aplastic anemia. Sequencing used sorted CD4+, CD8+, or CD8+CD57+ T cells (not recorded which) from PBMCs.

CDR3 residues: CASSLDRSAYGQYF. The CDR3 nucleotides read TGCGCCAGCAGTTTGGACAGGTCCGCCTACGGGCAGTACTTC. V gene TRBV5-1 combines with J gene TRBJ2-7; 7 bases are shared with TRBD1. Germline V CDR1 and CDR2: SGHRS, YFSETQ. The CDR3 covers 14 residues.